The T cell receptor (beta chain) under discussion was sequenced for a study of T cells in women clearing cervical HPV infection (dated by TCRdb to between 2017 and 2018). About the study as a whole: Cases were some 24 women with histologically confirmed HPV16-related CIN3 or worse, including 2 invasive cancers. Quality controls consisted of five blinded duplicates per group, for a total of around 60 samples made up of approximately 50 participants and around 10 replicates. Among cases, blood sampling came a median of nearly 150 days after lesion detection, with an interquartile range of 90 to 200 days. Cases had a median age of roughly 35 years compared with approximately 41 for controls, and baseline characteristics showed no significant differences between the groups. An exploratory proof-of-principle case-control study, nested within the Guanacaste HPV Natural History Study in Costa Rica, was conducted to compare TCR repertoires across cervical HPV16 outcomes. The controls were 25 or so women whose single incident HPV16 infection cleared within 12 months with no development of precancer or cancer. Cases and controls were matched on year of sample collection and on age within five years. The parent cohort enrolled 8,500 to 13,000 women aged 18 or older in Guanacaste, Costa Rica, during about 1993 to 1995 and followed them for approximately seven years. Because only a few women had HLA typing data, the possibility that HLA type acted as a confounder could not be ruled out. Case blood was taken at the visit when the lesion was first identified, whereas control blood was taken when infection was no longer detected.

Using the immunoSEQ assay, multiplex PCR amplified TCR beta CDR3 regions from an average of roughly 1,200 ng of genomic DNA per sample. To correct primer bias, the assay used a complete synthetic TCR repertoire to set an amplification baseline. Amplicons were sequenced on the Illumina platform. Per the source publication's procedure: Error correction of the sequences involved clustering with frequency ratios plus a modified nearest-neighbor algorithm, after which the sequences were analyzed in the immunoSEQ Analyzer using IMGT gene definitions. TCR richness and evenness were averaged over 20 rarefaction repeats at each rarefaction depth, excluding samples with fewer sequences than the depth. Wilcoxon rank sum tests with FDR correction were used to compare relative abundances of V, D and J genes between the groups. Blinded duplicates gave an intraclass correlation of around 96% for TCR richness and an average of roughly 76% across under 75 gene segments. The table comes from immuneACCESS by way of TCRdb, which keeps in-frame sequences with V and J called. Part of the clones is missing from these tables; in studies checked, under half for an unresolved V gene and the rest for unknown reasons. For V, J and clone size, that table is used; D and trimming come from the DNA. The sample's own table lists some 43,000 clones. The top ten constitute approximately 1% of the sample.

The germline V gene yields SGHRS for CDR1 and YFSETQ for CDR2. From the cysteine up to the phenylalanine, the CDR3 has a length of 14 residues. The 33 bases shown cover part of the CDR3, and their frame starts at base 1. The trim is 5 bases for V and 5 bases for J, with a gap of 17 bases between the germline ends. Points on this clone: Its cognate antigen has yet to be identified. The CDR3 end is not reached by the read, which stops 3 residues before it; the germline J gene fills it in.

Every participant had a single incident cervical HPV16 infection, and women with prevalent HPV16 infections were excluded. Cervical HPV DNA was detected by MY09/MY11 PCR and genotyped by dot-blot hybridization. About 15 mL of heparinized blood were centrifuged, and the buffy coat was split into aliquots, frozen at -30 degrees C, and then kept at -80 degrees C. Genomic DNA was extracted from buffy coat specimens using QIAGEN kits. The study at large found these results: TRBV6-7 relative abundance was lower in cases than in controls (roughly 0.12% versus 0.17%; Bonferroni P = 0.0008). Random forest classifiers that combined richness and V gene abundances separated cases from controls with an estimated AUC of less than 0.85. TCR repertoire richness was significantly higher in CIN3+ cases than in controls across sequencing depths, while evenness did not differ. Because of the cross-sectional design, the study could not determine whether the associations came before infection or resulted from infection, and neither effector/memory subsets nor HPV-specific T cells were isolated. Because the number of T cells in each sample was unknown, differences in richness could reflect differing T-cell content rather than repertoire biology.

The specimen sequenced was blood buffy coat. This TCR derives from a woman aged 18-70 years with a cervical HPV16 infection that either progressed to CIN3+ or cleared (not recorded which). Recombination linked TRBV5-1 to TRBJ2-7; TRBD1 is possibly the D segment (7 matching bases). This receptor has the CDR3 CASSRDRGGDEQYF. CDR3 bases read: TGCGCCAGCAGTCGGGACAGAGGAGGGGACGAG. The full variable domain, completed from the reference TRBV5-1 and TRBJ2-7 proteins outside the CDR3, reads KAGVTQTPRYLIKTRGQQVTLSCSPISGHRSVSWYQQTPGQGLQFLFEYFSETQRNKGNFPGRFSGRQFSNSRSEMNVSTLELGDSALYLCASSRDRGGDEQYFGPGTRLTVT.